This TCR beta chain is from a study of vaccination and CD4 T cells after COVID-19. Trimming cost V 8 bases and J 8 bases; bases outside gene matches: 4. This CDR3 region has 14 residues. The germline V gene encodes CDR1 MDHEN and CDR2 SYDVKM. Specified time point: late sampling 161 to 241 days after vaccination in three convalescent patients. Sample treatment: approximately nine-day PBMC culture with coronavirus spike peptide pools or control peptides (ViraFEST assay). TCRs were sequenced by ViraFEST after antigen-specific T cells had been expanded with peptide pools. Sequenced with the Oncomine TCR Beta short-read assay was DNA taken from cultured CD4+ T cells. TCRdb re-analysed the PCR reads in MiXCR, keeping a single row per CDR3 protein. The sample lists approximately 27,000 distinct CDR3 sequences; under 40% were seen once. Worth noting for this clonotype: Its cognate antigen is unknown.

This TCR was sampled from a human donor who had recovered from COVID-19. Sequences were derived from CD4+ T cells from blood, cultured in vitro, sampled about 7 months after SARS-CoV-2 vaccination. The chain carries TRBV28 and TRBJ1-6, with 12 bases fitting TRBD1. This CDR3 reads CASEGQGAYSPLHF. The CDR3 nucleotides are TGTGCCAGCGAGGGACAGGGGGCATATTCACCCCTCCACTTT.